This T cell receptor (beta chain) was recorded in a study of T-cell memory formation after mild COVID-19. Study observations and caveats: Largely, contracting CD4+ clones fell within CM and EM, and contracting CD8+ clones within EMRA. CD4/CD8 balance held among clones contracting day 15 to 85, and later expanders leaned CD4+. Researchers found some responding clones in pre-infection memory, a sign that cross-reactive memory joined.

From 5'RACE with constant-segment primers came TCR alpha and TCR beta cDNA libraries that carried sample barcodes and UMIs. Via MiXCR, TCRdb re-called the 5' RACE reads, giving one row per CDR3 protein. The data contain some 290,000 distinct CDR3 sequences, 15% to 20% of them singletons. This clonotype was observed a few times. What it binds is not known. The sample was PBMCs or a T cell subset sorted from them (not recorded which). This receptor was identified in a man aged 18-30 years who had mild COVID-19 (a few samples of this study predate the infection). Cell type and time point are not known.

CDR3 region: CASSQDLSPGYTDTQYF. The CDR3 DNA follows: TGTGCCAGCAGCCAAGATCTGTCGCCGGGGTACACAGATACGCAGTATTTT. This chain links TRBV14 with TRBJ2-3, with D maybe TRBD2 (5 bases). Germline values: CDR1 SGHDN, CDR2 FVKESK. With 0 bases removed from V and 2 bases from J, the gap between germline ends came to 15 bases. The CDR3 runs to 17 residues.